Below are 20 T cell receptor beta chains sequenced from a single sample in a study of T cell changes during pregnancy in multiple sclerosis. Produced via immunoSEQ multiplex PCR; TCRdb's table is partial and in-frame only. The sample yields 29,000 or so clones, roughly nine tenths seen once. The specimen comprised CD8+ T cells from peripheral blood mononuclear cells, sampled in the second trimester of pregnancy. Receptor source: a female donor with multiple sclerosis, enrolled in a pregnancy study.

The V and J genes are TRBV6-7 and TRBJ2-1, with a tentative D call TRBD2 (6 bases). TRBV6-7 is flagged as an ORF with uncertain function. The V and J ends lost 6 bases and 7 bases respectively, with 22 bases between them. The CDR3 covers 16 residues. CDR3 coding DNA: TGTGCCAGCAGCCCTTCGTTAGCGGTCCCTTTGAATGAGCAGTTCTTC. It encodes CASSPSLAVPLNEQFF.

Here the CDR3 reads CASSHSRSVTDTQYF. CDR3 DNA: TGTGCCAGCAGCCACTCCCGCTCAGTAACAGATACGCAGTATTTT. The chain employs TRBV16 and TRBJ2-3; D gene ambiguous. The germline gives CDR1 KGHSY, CDR2 FQNENV. The V gene lost 3 bases and the J gene lost 3 bases, with 13 bases spanning the gap. CDR3 length: 15 residues. Drawing the rest from reference TRBV16 and TRBJ2-3, the complete variable domain is GEEVAQTPKHLVRGEGQKAKLYCAPIKGHSYVFWYQQVLKNEFKFLISFQNENVFDETGMPKERFSAKCLPNSPCSLEIQATKLEDSAVYFCASSHSRSVTDTQYFGPGTRLTVL.

This clone showed up just a few times. The chain has TRBV19 and TRBJ2-3; D is uncertain. The CDR3 extends over 13 amino acids. V lost 8 bases and J 0 bases, leaving 9 bases between the germline ends. Germline V gives CDR1 LNHDA, CDR2 SQIVND (reference sequence). The CDR3 DNA reads as TGTGCCAGTCTTGAGACTAGCACAGATACGCAGTATTTT. It codes for CASLETSTDTQYF.

V gene TRBV10-3 combines with J gene TRBJ2-7, with D unclear. Germline assignment: CDR1 ENHRY and CDR2 SYGVKD. V was shortened by 0 bases and J by 0 bases, with 9 bases between the two germline ends. This CDR3 contains 15 residues. CDR3 region: CAISESTVSSYEQYF. The CDR3, as DNA: TGTGCCATCAGTGAGTCTACGGTGAGCTCCTACGAGCAGTACTTC.

The chain links TRBV4-3 to TRBJ1-3; no clear D gene. The germline V gene has CDR1 LGHNA and CDR2 YSLEER. V was shortened by 5 bases and J by 0 bases, with 11 bases between the two germline ends. CDR3 size: 15 residues. CDR3 DNA: TGCGCCAGCAGCGAGACCTCAGGCTCTGGAAACACCATATATTTT. Translating gives CASSETSGSGNTIYF.

The genes are TRBV27 and TRBJ2-7; D unresolved. The germline V gene encodes CDR1 MNHEY and CDR2 SMNVEV (reference sequence). The CDR3 has 11 residues. Deletions cut 3 bases from V and 5 bases from J, with 5 bases between. The CDR3 sequence is CASSLGNEQYF. CDR3 bases: TGTGCCAGCAGTTTGGGCAACGAGCAGTACTTC.

The V and J genes are TRBV6-5 and TRBJ2-3, with 10 bases aligning to TRBD2. Germline V lookup: CDR1 MNHEY, CDR2 SVGAGI. The V segment lost 8 bases and the J segment 4 bases; nucleotides outside the gene matches: 9. The CDR3 length is 15 residues. Here the CDR3 reads CASAPGLAGADTQYF. CDR3 bases: TGTGCCAGCGCCCCAGGGCTAGCGGGGGCAGATACGCAGTATTTT.

CDR3 sequence (DNA): TGTGCCAGCAGCTTAGGCGGGGGGGCCCCGAACACCGGGGAGCTGTTTTTT. It is translated as CASSLGGGAPNTGELFF. This chain uses TRBV7-6 with TRBJ2-2; 9 nucleotides agree with TRBD2. Germline loops: CDR1 SGHVS, CDR2 FNYEAQ. The ends lost 1 base at V and 0 bases at J; junction bases unmatched: 3. There are 17 residues in the CDR3.

In nucleotides, the CDR3 is TGTGCCTGGAGCGGGTGGCTGGGAGCAGATACGCAGTATTTT. Translating gives CAWSGWLGADTQYF. The chain has TRBV30 and TRBJ2-3; D perhaps matches TRBD2 (5 bases). Trimming cost V 3 bases and J 4 bases, with 14 bases left between them. This CDR3 contains 14 residues. Germline V gene sequence: CDR1 GTSNPN, CDR2 SVGIG (reference sequence).

The CDR3: CASSPRVAGLNEQFF. CDR3 coding DNA: TGTGCCAGCTCACCAAGAGTAGCGGGACTCAATGAGCAGTTCTTC. V and J are TRBV18 and TRBJ2-1, with TRBD2 identical over 8 bases. The J segment lost 6 bases and the V segment lost 2 bases, leaving 6 bases of the junction unmatched. This CDR3 comprises 15 residues. Germline V gives CDR1 KGHSH, CDR2 LQKENI.

This clone was detected a few times. The chain combines TRBV9 with TRBJ1-5; possible D gene TRBD1, 5 bases. CDR1 and CDR2 from the germline V gene are SGDLS and YYNGEE. This CDR3 has 14 amino acids. The V gene lost 3 bases and the J gene lost 1 base, with 8 bases spanning the gap. This chain's CDR3 is CASSGGSSNQPQHF. CDR3 sequence (DNA): TGTGCCAGCAGCGGGGGCTCGAGCAATCAGCCCCAGCATTTT.

Details on this clone: The same CDR3 can be traced to other DNA sequences in this sample. CDR3 DNA sequence: TGTGCCAGCAGTTTATCCCCGGGGTACGAGCAGTACTTC. Protein: CASSLSPGYEQYF. The chain joins TRBV27 to TRBJ2-7, with D possibly TRBD2 on 5 matching bases. The CDR3 is 13 amino acids. CDR1 MNHEY and CDR2 SMNVEV come from the germline V gene (reference sequence). With 0 bases removed from V and 4 bases from J, the gap between germline ends came to 7 bases.

V gene TRBV27 combines with J gene TRBJ2-7; D possibly corresponds to TRBD2 (5 bases). Germline V gene lookup returns CDR1 MNHEY and CDR2 SMNVEV (reference sequence). V lost 3 bases and J 0 bases, leaving 12 bases between the germline ends. The CDR3 length is 15 residues. CDR3 amino acids: CASSFVSGASYEQYF. Written as DNA, the CDR3 is TGTGCCAGCAGTTTTGTGAGCGGAGCCTCCTACGAGCAGTACTTC.

V usage is TRBV15 and J usage is TRBJ2-5; 8 positions match TRBD2. The CDR3 is 16 residues long. Per the germline V gene, CDR1 is LNHNV and CDR2 is YYDKDF (reference sequence). Trimming cost V 2 bases and J 4 bases; bases outside gene matches: 9. The CDR3 DNA sequence: TGTGCCACCAGCAGACGGGGGGGAGGACAGCCAGAGACCCAGTACTTC. Its translation: CATSRRGGGQPETQYF.

The chain has TRBV4-3 and TRBJ2-5; 11 nucleotides line up with TRBD2. Germline V CDR1 and CDR2: LGHNA, YSLEER. The CDR3 runs 18 residues. With 2 bases clipped from V and 2 bases from J, the junction kept 10 bases outside the gene matches. The CDR3 sequence: CASSQFFMGLAAQETQYF. CDR3 nucleotides: TGCGCCAGCAGCCAATTTTTTATGGGACTAGCGGCACAAGAGACCCAGTACTTC.

Judged by abundance, this clone is medium-sized. V gene TRBV7-8 combines with J gene TRBJ2-7, with TRBD1 matching over 8 bases. The V gene's germline CDR1 is SGHVS and CDR2 FQNEAQ. V gave up 5 bases and J gave up 2 bases; unmatched junction bases: 2. The CDR3 runs 13 residues. CDR3 DNA sequence: TGTGCCAGCAGCATGGGACAGGCCTACGAGCAGTACTTC. Its translation is CASSMGQAYEQYF. Full variable domain (rest looked up from reference TRBV7-8 and TRBJ2-7): GAGVSQSPRYKVAKRGQDVALRCDPISGHVSLFWYQQALGQGPEFLTYFQNEAQLDKSGLPSDRFFAERPEGSVSTLKIQRTQQEDSAVYLCASSMGQAYEQYFGPGTRLTVT.

The chain has TRBV29-1 and TRBJ1-5; 10 bases align to TRBD1. Germline CDR1 reads SQVTM; CDR2 reads ANQGSEA. The CDR3 is 13 amino acids. Trimming removed 7 bases from V and 5 bases from J; junction bases left unmatched: 5. The CDR3 reads CSAGTGEHQPQHF. CDR3 sequence (DNA): TGCAGCGCCGGGACAGGGGAGCATCAGCCCCAGCATTTT.

This chain uses TRBV28 with TRBJ2-3; a weak D match, TRBD2 (5 bases). This CDR3 spans 15 amino acids. Trimming took off 3 bases at V and 0 bases at J, with 10 bases between the two ends. Germline-derived CDR1 and CDR2 are MDHEN and SYDVKM. CDR3 DNA sequence: TGTGCCAGCAGTTTTCGAGCGGTTAGCACAGATACGCAGTATTTT. Protein product: CASSFRAVSTDTQYF.

The genes are TRBV6-1 and TRBJ2-7; 7 positions match TRBD1. The germline V gene has CDR1 MNHNS and CDR2 SASEGT. The CDR3 extends over 15 amino acids. Trimming cost V 2 bases and J 0 bases; bases outside gene matches: 4. CDR3: CASSEKGGSSYEQYF. CDR3 in DNA: TGTGCCAGCAGTGAAAAAGGGGGCAGCTCCTACGAGCAGTACTTC.

The J gene is TRBJ2-7, the V gene TRBV28, with D possibly TRBD1 on 6 matching bases. This CDR3 is built from 23 residues. Germline values: CDR1 MDHEN, CDR2 SYDVKM. Trimming pared 5 bases from V and 4 bases from J, leaving 42 bases between. CDR3 sequence reads: CASSLTTGTPTLYELPSLYEQYF. CDR3 coding DNA: TGTGCCAGCAGTCTAACCACAGGGACCCCGACTCTGTACGAGCTGCCGAGTCTATACGAGCAGTACTTC.